This T cell receptor (beta chain) was identified in a study of blood T cell repertoires in COVID-19. For the study at large: COVID-19 samples from acute and convalescent phases originated in the United States, Italy and Spain. From T cells, B-cell-depleted T cells, or PBMCs came the material, which was cDNA or gDNA.

Authors' processing steps: Amplification of reference gene primers was used by the study to estimate nucleated cell counts. Libraries were prepared by immunoSEQ multiplex PCR; TCRdb keeps only in-frame clonotypes and omits some of them. The V and J calls and the clone size are those of that table, but D and trimming were determined from the DNA. The table lists 120,000 or so clones, roughly 90% of them singletons. The TCR sequence derives from a human donor in a cohort sampled during active COVID-19. The sample comprised peripheral blood.

CDR3 bases: TGTGCCAGCAGCCAAAACATGGGGCCCTATGGCTACACCTTC. Translated: CASSQNMGPYGYTF. This sequence joins TRBV2 and TRBJ1-2; TRBD1 is a possible D gene (5 bases). V was trimmed by 6 bases and J by 4 bases, leaving 15 bases between them. The CDR3 extends over 14 amino acids. The germline gives CDR1 SNHLY, CDR2 FYNNEI.